A single sample is the source of the 11 T cell receptor beta chains below, sequenced in a study of shared clonotypes between healthy human individuals. Using immunoSEQ multiplex PCR, the repertoire was profiled, and TCRdb retains in-frame clones only, with some absent. The sample holds about 470,000 clones, about 85% seen once. Sequenced input: PBMCs. The receptors were sampled from a woman aged 40-49 years in good health. Some clones in this sample may be carry-over from other donors' samples.

The chain is built from TRBV6-1 and TRBJ2-1; 11 bases are a match to TRBD2. This CDR3 contains 14 residues. After removal of 7 bases from V and 6 bases from J, the junction contained 5 bases not matched to a gene. Germline V gene sequence: CDR1 MNHNS, CDR2 SASEGT. In DNA, the CDR3 is TGTGCCAGCACTCCTAGCGGGAGGTTCAATGAGCAGTTCTTC. It specifies CASTPSGRFNEQFF.

The chain links TRBV7-8 to TRBJ2-3; D not certain. Germline-derived CDR1 and CDR2 are SGHVS and FQNEAQ. CDR3 length: 13 residues. Deletions cut 4 bases from V and 6 bases from J, with 11 bases between. The CDR3 region is CASSSSGADTQYF. CDR3 nucleotides: TGTGCCAGCAGCTCTAGTGGAGCGGATACGCAGTATTTT.

This chain connects TRBV19 to TRBJ1-2; a possible D gene is TRBD1 (6 bases). The germline gives CDR1 LNHDA, CDR2 SQIVND (reference sequence). CDR3 length equals 13 residues. The ends were cut back, 4 bases at V and 7 bases at J, with 13 bases in the middle. CDR3 sequence: CASSTDSLAGYTF. The CDR3 DNA sequence: TGTGCCAGTAGTACGGACAGCCTAGCTGGCTACACCTTC.

CDR3 in DNA: TGTGCCAGCAGTGACCTAAGGGGCGGTGAGCAGTTCTTC. Amino acid sequence: CASSDLRGGEQFF. The chain combines TRBV6-4 with TRBJ2-1; D perhaps matches TRBD1 (5 bases). There are 13 residues in the CDR3. Trimming shortened V by 2 bases and J by 9 bases, and 11 bases separated the two germline ends. CDR1 and CDR2 (germline): MRHNA, SNTAGT.

The rearrangement links TRBV11-2 to TRBJ2-2, with D maybe TRBD1 (6 bases). V lost 6 bases and J lost 5, with 19 bases in between. The length of the CDR3 is 16 residues. The germline V gene encodes CDR1 SGHAT and CDR2 FQNNGV. The CDR3 region is CASRGSAWGTTGELFF. The CDR3 nucleotides read TGTGCCAGCAGAGGTAGTGCATGGGGGACAACCGGGGAGCTGTTTTTT.

The chain couples TRBV29-1 to TRBJ2-3; D is possibly TRBD2 (6 bases). Looked up from germline, CDR1 is SQVTM and CDR2 is ANQGSEA. Trimming took 3 bases from V and 5 from J, leaving 15 bases between them. This CDR3 has 14 residues. The CDR3 reads CSVDVEGPGDTQYF. For the CDR3, the DNA is TGCAGCGTTGATGTGGAGGGCCCGGGAGATACGCAGTATTTT.

The chain joins TRBV19 to TRBJ2-2; 12 positions agree with TRBD1. There are 16 residues in the CDR3. Trimming at V came to 10 bases and at J to 4 bases, leaving 10 bases not matched to a gene. Germline CDR1 reads LNHDA; CDR2 reads SQIVND (reference sequence). CDR3 sequence (DNA): TGTGCCACTACCGGTCCGGGACAGGGGGCCACCGGGGAGCTGTTTTTT. It codes for CATTGPGQGATGELFF.

A note on this clone: This specimen includes other DNA sequences encoding the same CDR3. The chain uses TRBV18 and TRBJ1-2; 12 nucleotides agree with TRBD1. V shed 3 bases and J 3 bases; nucleotides not matched to a gene: 2. The germline V gene encodes CDR1 KGHSH and CDR2 LQKENI. The length of the CDR3 is 15 residues. The CDR3 DNA reads TGTGCCAGCTCACCGGGACAGGGGGCAGACTATGGCTACACCTTC. It specifies CASSPGQGADYGYTF.

V is TRBV7-2 and J is TRBJ1-2, with 8 bases identical to TRBD1. The V gene's germline CDR1 is SGHTA and CDR2 FQGNSA. This CDR3 has 13 amino acids. Trimming removed 2 bases from V and 7 bases from J; junction bases left unmatched: 3. Here the CDR3 DNA reads TGTGCCAGCAGCTTACCAGGGGGCATTGGCTACACCTTC. Translated: CASSLPGGIGYTF.

The genes are TRBV7-9 and TRBJ2-7; TRBD1 matches at 10 bases. V was clipped by 0 bases and J by 1 base; unmatched bases: 3. The CDR3 has 16 amino acids. Germline V gives CDR1 SEHNR, CDR2 FQNEAQ (reference sequence). CDR3 sequence reads: CASSLARTGGSYEQYF. The CDR3 nucleotides are TGTGCCAGCAGCTTAGCTCGGACAGGGGGTTCCTACGAGCAGTACTTC.

The chain combines TRBV5-1 with TRBJ2-1, with TRBD2 matching 13 bases. This CDR3 region has 16 residues. Germline assignment: CDR1 SGHRS and CDR2 YFSETQ. V was pared by 3 bases and J by 8 bases, with 8 bases of the junction left unmatched. The CDR3 loop reads CASSSTGTSGIDEQFF. The CDR3 DNA sequence: TGCGCCAGCAGCTCAACCGGGACTAGCGGGATAGATGAGCAGTTCTTC.